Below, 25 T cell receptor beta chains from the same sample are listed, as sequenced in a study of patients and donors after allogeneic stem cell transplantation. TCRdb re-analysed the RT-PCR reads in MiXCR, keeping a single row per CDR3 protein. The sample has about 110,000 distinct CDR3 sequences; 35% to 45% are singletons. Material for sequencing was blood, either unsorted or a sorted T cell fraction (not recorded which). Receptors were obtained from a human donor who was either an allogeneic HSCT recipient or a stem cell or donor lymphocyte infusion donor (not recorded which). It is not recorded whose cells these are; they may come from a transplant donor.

Written as DNA, the CDR3 is TGTGCCAGCAGTTTAAAGGGAGGGAGCAGCTCCTACGAGCAGTACTTC. Amino acids: CASSLKGGSSSYEQYF. V usage is TRBV27 and J usage is TRBJ2-7; the match to TRBD2 covers 7 bases. The CDR3 covers 16 residues. Unmatched junction bases numbered 7, after V lost 2 bases and J lost 0 bases. Germline values: CDR1 MNHEY, CDR2 SMNVEV (reference sequence).

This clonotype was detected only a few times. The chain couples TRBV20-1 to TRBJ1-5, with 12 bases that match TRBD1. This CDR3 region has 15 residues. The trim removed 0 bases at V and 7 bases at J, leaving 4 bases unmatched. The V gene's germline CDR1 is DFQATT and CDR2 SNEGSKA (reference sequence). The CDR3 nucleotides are TGCAGTGCTAGAGATTGGGGGACAGGGGGCCAGCCCCAGCATTTT. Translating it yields CSARDWGTGGQPQHF.

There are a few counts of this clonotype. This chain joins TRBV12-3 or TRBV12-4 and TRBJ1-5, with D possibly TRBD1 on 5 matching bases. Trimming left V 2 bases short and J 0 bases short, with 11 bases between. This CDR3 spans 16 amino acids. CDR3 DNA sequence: TGTGCCAGCAGTTTAAAGGGGCCGGGTAGCAATCAGCCCCAGCATTTT. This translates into CASSLKGPGSNQPQHF.

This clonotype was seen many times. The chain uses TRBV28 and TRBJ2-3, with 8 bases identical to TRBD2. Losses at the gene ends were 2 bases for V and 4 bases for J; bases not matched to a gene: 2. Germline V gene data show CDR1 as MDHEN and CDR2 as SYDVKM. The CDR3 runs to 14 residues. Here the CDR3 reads CASSLAGGPDTQYF. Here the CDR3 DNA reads TGTGCCAGCAGTTTAGCGGGAGGCCCAGATACGCAGTATTTT. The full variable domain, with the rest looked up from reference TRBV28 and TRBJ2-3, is DVKVTQSSRYLVKRTGEKVFLECVQDMDHENMFWYRQDPGLGLRLIYFSYDVKMKEKGDIPEGYSVSREKKERFSLILESASTNQTSMYLCASSLAGGPDTQYFGPGTRLTVL.

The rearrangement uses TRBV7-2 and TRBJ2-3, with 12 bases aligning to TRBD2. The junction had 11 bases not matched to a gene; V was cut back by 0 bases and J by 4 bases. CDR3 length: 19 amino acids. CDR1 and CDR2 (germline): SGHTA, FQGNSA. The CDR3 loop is CASSLAPQLAGGHSDTQYF. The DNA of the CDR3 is TGTGCCAGCAGCTTAGCCCCACAACTAGCGGGAGGTCACTCAGATACGCAGTATTTT.

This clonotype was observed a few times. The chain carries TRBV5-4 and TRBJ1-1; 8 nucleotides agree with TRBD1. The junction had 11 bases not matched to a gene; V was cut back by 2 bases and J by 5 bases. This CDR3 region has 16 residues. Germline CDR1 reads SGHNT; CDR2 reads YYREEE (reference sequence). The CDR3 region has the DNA TGTGCCAGCAGCTTCCGAAGCCGACAGGGGAAGACTGAAGCTTTCTTT. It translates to CASSFRSRQGKTEAFF.

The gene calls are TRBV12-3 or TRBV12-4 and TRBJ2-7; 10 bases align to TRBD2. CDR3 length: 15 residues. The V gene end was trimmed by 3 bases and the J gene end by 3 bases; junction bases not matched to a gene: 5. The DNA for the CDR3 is TGTGCCAGCAGTTTTTGGCTAGCGGGAGACTACGAGCAGTACTTC. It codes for CASSFWLAGDYEQYF.

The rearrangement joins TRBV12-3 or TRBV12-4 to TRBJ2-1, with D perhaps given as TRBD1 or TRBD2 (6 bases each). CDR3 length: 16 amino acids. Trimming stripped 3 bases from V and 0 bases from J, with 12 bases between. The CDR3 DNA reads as TGTGCCAGCAGTTTTGCGGGACAAGACTCCTACAATGAGCAGTTCTTC. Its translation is CASSFAGQDSYNEQFF.

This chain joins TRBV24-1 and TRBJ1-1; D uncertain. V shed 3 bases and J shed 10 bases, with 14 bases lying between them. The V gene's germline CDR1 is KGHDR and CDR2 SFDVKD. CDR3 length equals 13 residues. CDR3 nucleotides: TGTGCCACCAGTGATCACCGGGCCCGGGGAGCTTTCTTT. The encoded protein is CATSDHRARGAFF.

The DNA of the CDR3 is TGCAGTGCTGACCGGGACAGGGGTTCCTATGGCTACACCTTC. Its translation is CSADRDRGSYGYTF. The J gene is TRBJ1-2, the V gene TRBV20-1, with 10 bases identical to TRBD1. In germline, CDR1 is DFQATT, CDR2 SNEGSKA (reference sequence). J gave up 4 bases and V 5 bases, and 7 bases lay outside the gene matches. The CDR3 contains 14 residues.

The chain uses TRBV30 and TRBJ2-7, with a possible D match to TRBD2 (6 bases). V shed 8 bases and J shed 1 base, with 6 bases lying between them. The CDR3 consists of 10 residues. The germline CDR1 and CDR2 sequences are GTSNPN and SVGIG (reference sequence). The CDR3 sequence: CARGSYEQYF. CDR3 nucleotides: TGTGCCCGGGGGTCCTACGAGCAGTACTTC.

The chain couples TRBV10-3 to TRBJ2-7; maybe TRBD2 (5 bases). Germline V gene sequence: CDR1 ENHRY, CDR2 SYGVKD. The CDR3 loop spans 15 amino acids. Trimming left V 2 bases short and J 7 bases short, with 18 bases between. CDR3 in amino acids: CAISERPTGGGEQYF. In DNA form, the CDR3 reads TGTGCCATCAGTGAGCGCCCAACGGGTGGAGGAGAGCAGTACTTC.

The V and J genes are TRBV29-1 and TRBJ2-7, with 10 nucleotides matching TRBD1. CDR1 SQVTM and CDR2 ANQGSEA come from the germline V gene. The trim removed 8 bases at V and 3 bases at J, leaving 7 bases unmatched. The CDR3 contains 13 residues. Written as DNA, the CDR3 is TGCAGCTTACCCGGGACAGGGGACTACGAGCAGTACTTC. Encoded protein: CSLPGTGDYEQYF.

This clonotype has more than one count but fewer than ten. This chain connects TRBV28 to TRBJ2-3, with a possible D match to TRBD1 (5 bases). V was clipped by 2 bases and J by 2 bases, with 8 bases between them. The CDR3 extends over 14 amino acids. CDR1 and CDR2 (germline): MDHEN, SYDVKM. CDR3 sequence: CASSLGRATDTQYF. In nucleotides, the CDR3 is TGTGCCAGCAGTTTAGGCAGGGCCACAGATACGCAGTATTTT.

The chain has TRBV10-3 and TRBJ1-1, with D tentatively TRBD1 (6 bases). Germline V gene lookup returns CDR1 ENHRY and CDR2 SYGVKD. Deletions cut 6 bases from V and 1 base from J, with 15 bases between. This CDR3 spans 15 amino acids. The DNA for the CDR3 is TGTGCCATCAGAGACCGGGACACCTCGAACACTGAAGCTTTCTTT. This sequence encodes CAIRDRDTSNTEAFF.

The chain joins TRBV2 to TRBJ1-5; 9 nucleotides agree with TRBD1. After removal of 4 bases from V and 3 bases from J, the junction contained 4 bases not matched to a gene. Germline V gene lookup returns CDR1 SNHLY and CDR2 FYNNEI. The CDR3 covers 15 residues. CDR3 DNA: TGTGCCAGCAGTGGGACAGGGGCGTACAATCAGCCCCAGCATTTT. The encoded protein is CASSGTGAYNQPQHF.

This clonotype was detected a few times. In nucleotides, the CDR3 is TGTGCCAGCAGCGCCGAGGGGCAGCCCCAGCATTTT. The encoded protein is CASSAEGQPQHF. The chain combines TRBV3-1 with TRBJ1-5; tentative D call: TRBD1 (5 bases). CDR3 length: 12 amino acids. Between the trimmed V and J ends, which lost 5 bases and 7 bases, there was a span of 9 bases. From germline, CDR1 is LGHDT and CDR2 YNNKEL (reference sequence).

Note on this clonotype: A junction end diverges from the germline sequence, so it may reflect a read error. The CDR3 DNA follows: TGTGCTAGCAATGTCGGGTTTCCAAATTCACCCCTCCACTTT. This encodes CASNVGFPNSPLHF. The chain combines TRBV12-3 or TRBV12-4 with TRBJ1-6; D is uncertain. CDR3 size: 14 residues.

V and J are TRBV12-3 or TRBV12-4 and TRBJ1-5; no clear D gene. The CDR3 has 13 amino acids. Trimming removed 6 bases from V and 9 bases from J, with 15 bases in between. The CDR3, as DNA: TGTGCCAGCAGCCAACCCGGGAGCGGGCCCCAGCATTTT. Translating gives CASSQPGSGPQHF.

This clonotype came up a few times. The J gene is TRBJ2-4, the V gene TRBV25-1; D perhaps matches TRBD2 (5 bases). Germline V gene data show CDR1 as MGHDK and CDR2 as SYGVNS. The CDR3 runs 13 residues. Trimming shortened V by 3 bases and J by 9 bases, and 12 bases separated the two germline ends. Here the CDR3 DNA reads TGTGCCAGCAGTGACTACAGCGGTGGCATTCAGTACTTC. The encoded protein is CASSDYSGGIQYF.

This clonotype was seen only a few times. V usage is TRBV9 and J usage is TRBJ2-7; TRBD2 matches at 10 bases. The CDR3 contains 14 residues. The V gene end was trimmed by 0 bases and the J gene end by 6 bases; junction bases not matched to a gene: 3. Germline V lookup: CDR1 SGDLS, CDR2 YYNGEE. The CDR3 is CASSVGLAGAEQYF. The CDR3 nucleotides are TGTGCCAGCAGCGTAGGGCTAGCGGGAGCCGAGCAGTACTTC.

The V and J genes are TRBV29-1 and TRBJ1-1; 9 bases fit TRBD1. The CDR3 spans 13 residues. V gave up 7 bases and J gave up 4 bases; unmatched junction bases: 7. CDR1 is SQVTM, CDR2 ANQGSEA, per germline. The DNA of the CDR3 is TGCAGCGCTGGGACAGGGCAGACCACTGAAGCTTTCTTT. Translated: CSAGTGQTTEAFF.

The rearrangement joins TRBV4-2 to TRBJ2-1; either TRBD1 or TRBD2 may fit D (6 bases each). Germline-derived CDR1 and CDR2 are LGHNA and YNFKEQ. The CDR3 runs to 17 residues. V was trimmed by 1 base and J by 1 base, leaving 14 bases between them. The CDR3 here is CASSQGIGGLSYNEQFF. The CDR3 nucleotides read TGTGCCAGCAGCCAAGGGATCGGGGGCCTTTCCTACAATGAGCAGTTCTTC.

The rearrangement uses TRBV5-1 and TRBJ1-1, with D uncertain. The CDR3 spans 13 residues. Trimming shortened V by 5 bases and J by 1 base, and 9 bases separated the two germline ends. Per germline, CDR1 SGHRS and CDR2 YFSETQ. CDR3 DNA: TGCGCCAGCAGGAGGTTTGAGAACACTGAAGCTTTCTTT. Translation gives CASRRFENTEAFF.

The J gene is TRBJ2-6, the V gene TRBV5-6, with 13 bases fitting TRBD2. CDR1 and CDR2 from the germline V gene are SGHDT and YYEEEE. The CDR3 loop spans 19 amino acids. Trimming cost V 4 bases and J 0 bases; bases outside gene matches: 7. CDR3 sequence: CASSPTSGRAYSGANVLTF. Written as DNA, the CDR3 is TGTGCCAGCAGCCCCACTAGCGGGAGGGCCTACTCTGGGGCCAACGTCCTGACTTTC.